These 19 T cell receptor beta chains were sequenced from one sample in a study of blood T cell repertoires in COVID-19 (dated by TCRdb to 2020 to 2022). Libraries came from the immunoSEQ multiplex PCR assay. TCRdb took over this immuneACCESS table, retaining in-frame rearrangements with V and J assigned. Such tables are incomplete; in checked studies, under half of the missing clones stem from an unresolved V gene, and the remainder is unexplained. The sample has about 140,000 clones on record, about 80% of them singletons. In total, the top ten clones hold 5.5% to 8% of the sample. The sequenced sample was peripheral blood. These TCRs come from a human donor in a cohort sampled during active COVID-19.

The chain uses TRBV10-3 and TRBJ1-1; D uncertain. CDR3 length: 15 amino acids. The V gene lost 3 bases and the J gene lost 2 bases, with 13 bases spanning the gap. CDR1 is ENHRY, CDR2 SYGVKD, per germline. CDR3 DNA: TGTGCCATCAGTGACCCTATTCGGGGTAACACTGAAGCTTTCTTT. Encoded protein: CAISDPIRGNTEAFF.

The V and J genes are TRBV4-2 and TRBJ2-7, with TRBD1 identical over 9 bases. CDR1 is LGHNA, CDR2 YNFKEQ, per germline. The CDR3 has 16 amino acids. V shed 1 base and J 1 base; nucleotides not matched to a gene: 5. The CDR3 sequence is CASSQGGQGPSYEQYF. In nucleotides, the CDR3 is TGTGCCAGCAGCCAAGGCGGACAGGGGCCTTCCTACGAGCAGTACTTC.

This clone has a handful of counts. This chain connects TRBV6-1 to TRBJ1-3, with 7 bases identical to TRBD1. The germline V gene encodes CDR1 MNHNS and CDR2 SASEGT. V lost 3 bases to trimming and J lost 4 bases; unmatched junction nucleotides: 3. CDR3 length: 14 amino acids. The CDR3 here is CASSDRGKGNTIYF. CDR3 nucleotides: TGTGCCAGCAGTGACAGGGGGAAGGGAAACACCATATATTTT.

As for this clone: A junction boundary mismatches the germline segment, possibly from a read error. The chain has TRBV7-7 and TRBJ2-2, with D perhaps TRBD1 (6 bases). This CDR3 contains 15 residues. The germline gives CDR1 SSHAT, CDR2 FNYEAQ (reference sequence). The CDR3 coding sequence is TGTGCTAGCAGCCTATCAGGGGCGGTCACCGGGGAGCTGTTTTTT. Amino acids: CASSLSGAVTGELFF.

The sample holds a few counts of this clone. The chain carries TRBV5-5 and TRBJ2-7; 7 bases align to TRBD1. This CDR3 is built from 14 residues. Per germline, CDR1 SGHKS and CDR2 YYEKEE (reference sequence). With V trimmed by 4 bases and J by 0 bases, 4 bases remained unmatched. The CDR3 sequence: CASSRGTDSYEQYF. CDR3 nucleotide sequence: TGTGCCAGCAGCCGAGGGACAGACTCCTACGAGCAGTACTTC.

The chain couples TRBV6-4 to TRBJ2-1; TRBD1 aligns across 10 bases. Trimming at V came to 2 bases and at J to 7 bases, leaving 11 bases not matched to a gene. CDR3 length equals 17 residues. Germline loops: CDR1 MRHNA, CDR2 SNTAGT. The CDR3 nucleotides read TGTGCCAGCAGTGACAAGCCTGGGACAGGGGCCTTTAATGAGCAGTTCTTC. This encodes CASSDKPGTGAFNEQFF.

The J gene is TRBJ2-3, the V gene TRBV7-2; 9 positions agree with TRBD2. The CDR3 runs to 16 residues. Germline V gene data show CDR1 as SGHTA and CDR2 as FQGNSA. After removal of 1 base from V and 5 bases from J, the junction contained 7 bases not matched to a gene. The CDR3 DNA sequence: TGTGCCAGCAGCTTAGTGCCAGCGGGGGGTAAAGATACGCAGTATTTT. Translation gives CASSLVPAGGKDTQYF.

The chain joins TRBV5-8 to TRBJ2-2; D is ambiguous. The length of the CDR3 is 15 residues. V lost 4 bases and J lost 5, with 15 bases in between. Germline values: CDR1 SGHTS, CDR2 YDEGEE. The CDR3 DNA is TGTGCCAGCAGCCCACGAATAATGAGTACCGGGGAGCTGTTTTTT. This gives the protein CASSPRIMSTGELFF.

This clone was seen a single time. The V and J genes are TRBV2 and TRBJ2-2; D not certain. Trimming stripped 4 bases from V and 4 bases from J, with 7 bases between. The CDR3 is 13 residues long. Germline V gene lookup returns CDR1 SNHLY and CDR2 FYNNEI. The CDR3: CASSVAGTGELFF. CDR3 DNA sequence: TGTGCCAGCAGTGTGGCAGGCACCGGGGAGCTGTTTTTT. Full variable domain (rest looked up from reference TRBV2 and TRBJ2-2): EPEVTQTPSHQVTQMGQEVILRCVPISNHLYFYWYRQILGQKVEFLVSFYNNEISEKSEIFDDQFSVERPDGSNFTLKIRSTKLEDSAMYFCASSVAGTGELFFGEGSRLTVL.

V gene TRBV7-3 combines with J gene TRBJ1-1; maybe TRBD1 (5 bases). The ends were cut back, 5 bases at V and 6 bases at J, with 16 bases in the middle. The CDR3 consists of 14 residues. Germline assignment: CDR1 SGHTA and CDR2 FQGTGA. CDR3 nucleotides: TGTGCCAGCAGCGTTACCAGGGTAGATCCTGAAGCTTTCTTT. Translation: CASSVTRVDPEAFF.

This clone was seen a few times. The J gene is TRBJ2-2, the V gene TRBV5-5; possibly TRBD1 for D (6 bases). Trimming took off 4 bases at V and 2 bases at J, with 9 bases between the two ends. CDR1 SGHKS and CDR2 YYEKEE come from the germline V gene (reference sequence). This CDR3 contains 14 residues. The CDR3 here is CASSPGQNTGELFF. The CDR3 region has the DNA TGTGCCAGCAGCCCGGGACAAAACACCGGGGAGCTGTTTTTT.

The J gene is TRBJ2-2, the V gene TRBV5-1; TRBD2 aligns across 10 bases. Germline lookup yields CDR1 SGHRS and CDR2 YFSETQ. The CDR3 spans 15 residues. V trimming: 2 bases; J trimming: 7 bases; junction bases outside the gene matches: 5. The CDR3 DNA is TGCGCCAGCAGCTTACAGCGGGGGGGCATCGGGGAGCTGTTTTTT. This codes for CASSLQRGGIGELFF.

This clone has only one observation. V gene TRBV5-1 combines with J gene TRBJ2-1; D not certain. Trimming removed 1 base from V and 7 bases from J, with 3 bases in between. The CDR3 has 11 amino acids. CDR1 SGHRS and CDR2 YFSETQ come from the germline V gene. In nucleotides, the CDR3 is TGCGCCAGCAGCTTGTATAATGAGCAGTTCTTC. Amino acid sequence: CASSLYNEQFF.

The CDR3: CASSIGRQGAHQPQHF. CDR3 nucleotide sequence: TGTGCCAGTAGTATAGGGAGGCAGGGGGCGCATCAGCCCCAGCATTTT. V usage is TRBV19 and J usage is TRBJ1-5, with TRBD1 identical over 8 bases. Germline trimming cut 1 base from V and 5 bases from J; bases unmatched to any gene: 7. The CDR3 runs 16 residues. Germline CDR1 and CDR2: LNHDA and SQIVND (reference sequence).

The chain carries TRBV19 and TRBJ1-2, with TRBD1 matching over 7 bases. This CDR3 has 14 residues. CDR1 and CDR2 (germline): LNHDA, SQIVND (reference sequence). J gave up 2 bases and V 9 bases, and 9 bases lay outside the gene matches. CDR3 residues: CASLQQGKNYGYTF. CDR3 nucleotide sequence: TGTGCCAGCCTTCAACAGGGGAAAAACTATGGCTACACCTTC.

The chain couples TRBV9 to TRBJ2-1; TRBD2 agrees at 7 bases. Germline lookup yields CDR1 SGDLS and CDR2 YYNGEE. This CDR3 spans 14 amino acids. Trimming at V came to 0 bases and at J to 12 bases, leaving 9 bases not matched to a gene. CDR3 in amino acids: CASSVATGEGRQFF. CDR3 nucleotides: TGTGCCAGCAGCGTAGCTACGGGGGAGGGAAGGCAGTTCTTC.

The V and J genes are TRBV5-1 and TRBJ2-2; TRBD1 matches at 8 bases. The CDR3 extends over 14 amino acids. The junction had 7 bases not matched to a gene; V was cut back by 5 bases and J by 7 bases. Germline V gives CDR1 SGHRS, CDR2 YFSETQ. CDR3 loop: CASRPQGVYGELFF. In DNA form, the CDR3 reads TGCGCCAGCAGACCACAGGGGGTTTACGGGGAGCTGTTTTTT.

This chain's CDR3 is CASSEQGGGSPLHF. The CDR3 bases are TGTGCCAGCAGTGAACAGGGTGGCGGTTCACCCCTCCACTTT. The V call is TRBV6-4, the J call TRBJ1-6; TRBD1 might be the D (6 bases). Germline CDR1 and CDR2: MRHNA and SNTAGT. This CDR3 contains 14 residues. The V and J ends lost 3 bases and 9 bases respectively, with 12 bases between them.

This clone has a single count. The chain employs TRBV28 and TRBJ1-2, with D uncertain. Germline CDR1 MDHEN, CDR2 SYDVKM. Trimming shortened V by 10 bases and J by 4 bases, and 16 bases separated the two germline ends. This CDR3 contains 13 residues. DNA for the CDR3: TGTGCCACTCCCCTCAGCGGGTCCTATGGCTACACCTTC. As protein: CATPLSGSYGYTF.